The clone carrying this TCR beta chain has just a few counts. Its antigen is not known. This CDR3 has 14 residues. V was pared by 3 bases and J by 6 bases, with 5 bases of the junction left unmatched. Germline values: CDR1 SQVTM, CDR2 ANQGSEA. The sample belongs to a study of identical twins. Study-level findings and limits: Surplus twin overlap in beta out-of-frame sequences was less pronounced.

TCRdb re-analysed the 5' RACE reads in MiXCR, keeping a single row per CDR3 protein. The sample comprises fewer than 800,000 distinct CDR3 sequences, around 7.4% of which are singletons, and about 1.6% rests with the top ten. These same records also appear under a second study, on yellow fever vaccine responses in identical twins.

This rearrangement joins TRBV29-1 to TRBJ1-3; 10 nucleotides match TRBD1. The clonotype was recovered from a woman aged 18 to 35 in good health. The source material was PBMCs. CDR3 sequence reads: CSVDPGQGENTIYF. For the CDR3, the DNA is TGCAGCGTTGACCCCGGACAGGGGGAAAACACCATATATTTT.